The 26 T cell receptor beta chains listed next were all sequenced from one sample in a study of CD8 T cells in Susac syndrome. Reverse transcription used about 0.45 to 1 ug RNA and random hexamers. TCRdb re-called the immunoSEQ multiplex PCR reads with MiXCR, one entry per CDR3 protein. The sample yields fewer than 350,000 distinct CDR3 sequences, approximately 85% seen once. The material sequenced was CD8+ T cells from PBMCs. These receptors were collected from a human donor with multiple sclerosis.

The chain recombines TRBV11-2 with TRBJ2-7, with 7 nucleotides matching TRBD2. CDR1 and CDR2 (germline): SGHAT, FQNNGV. This CDR3 comprises 13 residues. V gave up 7 bases and J gave up 3 bases; unmatched junction bases: 6. Here the CDR3 reads CASTHGRDYEQYF. The CDR3 DNA reads TGTGCCAGCACCCATGGGAGGGACTACGAGCAGTACTTC.

This clonotype turned up a few times. The chain has TRBV6-6 and TRBJ2-7; 7 bases are shared with TRBD2. Germline V gene sequence: CDR1 MNHNY, CDR2 SVGAGI (reference sequence). The J segment lost 4 bases and the V segment lost 0 bases, leaving 3 bases of the junction unmatched. CDR3 size: 14 residues. CDR3 sequence: CASSYSGGRYEQYF. DNA of the CDR3: TGTGCCAGCAGTTACTCGGGAGGGAGATACGAGCAGTACTTC.

The chain combines TRBV13 with TRBJ2-3; 9 nucleotides match TRBD2. Germline trimming cut 0 bases from V and 3 bases from J; bases unmatched to any gene: 7. The length of the CDR3 is 17 residues. The germline V gene has CDR1 PRHDT and CDR2 FYEKMQ (reference sequence). The CDR3 reads CASSLGGAGGRTDTQYF. For the CDR3, the DNA is TGTGCCAGCAGCTTAGGCGGCGCGGGAGGGCGGACAGATACGCAGTATTTT.

The rearrangement uses TRBV7-3 and TRBJ2-7; weak D call: TRBD2 (6 bases). Germline V gene lookup returns CDR1 SGHTA and CDR2 FQGTGA. Trimming took off 2 bases at V and 0 bases at J, with 11 bases between the two ends. The CDR3 has 15 residues. The CDR3 bases are TGTGCCAGCAGCTTAGTTCTGGGAGGCTCCTACGAGCAGTACTTC. It translates to CASSLVLGGSYEQYF. Full variable domain (outside the CDR3, taken from reference TRBV7-3 and TRBJ2-7): GAGVSQTPSNKVTEKGKYVELRCDPISGHTALYWYRQSLGQGPEFLIYFQGTGAADDSGLPNDRFFAVRPEGSVSTLKIQRTERGDSAVYLCASSLVLGGSYEQYFGPGTRLTVT.

The gene calls are TRBV7-2 and TRBJ1-1, with a weak D call TRBD1 (5 bases). V lost 4 bases to trimming and J lost 6 bases, with 18 bases between them. CDR3 length equals 15 residues. CDR1 SGHTA and CDR2 FQGNSA come from the germline V gene. CDR3 nucleotide sequence: TGTGCCAGCAGCTCTCCGGGGCCCGAAGACGCTGAAGCTTTCTTT. Protein product: CASSSPGPEDAEAFF.

The J gene is TRBJ1-6, the V gene TRBV19; 9 nucleotides align to TRBD1. The ends lost 7 bases at V and 7 bases at J; junction bases unmatched: 5. The CDR3 runs 14 residues. Per germline, CDR1 LNHDA and CDR2 SQIVND (reference sequence). As DNA, the CDR3 is TGTGCCAGTATGATCGGGACAGGGAATTCACCCCTCCACTTT. Amino acid sequence: CASMIGTGNSPLHF.

This sequence joins TRBV9 and TRBJ1-2, with a weak D call TRBD1 (6 bases). This CDR3 contains 16 residues. Deletions cut 2 bases from V and 4 bases from J, with 18 bases between. Germline CDR1 is SGDLS and CDR2 is YYNGEE. The CDR3: CASSVNRDNHPYGYTF. The CDR3 nucleotides are TGTGCCAGCAGCGTGAACCGGGACAACCACCCCTATGGCTACACCTTC. Full variable domain (outside the CDR3, taken from reference TRBV9 and TRBJ1-2): DSGVTQTPKHLITATGQRVTLRCSPRSGDLSVYWYQQSLDQGLQFLIQYYNGEERAKGNILERFSAQQFPDLHSELNLSSLELGDSALYFCASSVNRDNHPYGYTFGSGTRLTVV.

V and J are TRBV18 and TRBJ2-7; 15 bases line up with TRBD2. Germline loops: CDR1 KGHSH, CDR2 LQKENI. CDR3 length equals 16 residues. Unmatched junction bases numbered 8, after V lost 4 bases and J lost 7 bases. In DNA form, the CDR3 reads TGTGCCAGCTCACAATACTGGACTAGCGGGAGGGGAGAGCAGTACTTC. Translation gives CASSQYWTSGRGEQYF.

The J gene is TRBJ1-1, the V gene TRBV29-1; possibly TRBD1 for D (5 bases). CDR1 SQVTM and CDR2 ANQGSEA come from the germline V gene. The CDR3 totals 13 residues. Trimming took off 4 bases at V and 4 bases at J, with 13 bases between the two ends. The CDR3 loop reads CSVVSLRGTEAFF. CDR3 coding DNA: TGCAGCGTTGTTAGCCTAAGGGGCACTGAAGCTTTCTTT.

V usage is TRBV12-3 or TRBV12-4 and J usage is TRBJ1-5; weak D call: TRBD1 (5 bases). Trimming pared 6 bases from V and 3 bases from J, leaving 15 bases between. CDR3 size: 15 residues. DNA of the CDR3: TGTGCCAGCAGGTGGGGCGGCCAGAACAATCAGCCCCAGCATTTT. It translates to CASRWGGQNNQPQHF.

The V gene is TRBV7-8, the J gene TRBJ2-3; D is undetermined. Trimming took 0 bases from V and 1 from J, leaving 8 bases between them. This CDR3 has 15 residues. The germline CDR1 and CDR2 sequences are SGHVS and FQNEAQ. CDR3 region: CASSLAPSGTDTQYF. The CDR3 coding sequence is TGTGCCAGCAGCTTAGCGCCAAGCGGCACAGATACGCAGTATTTT.

This rearrangement joins TRBV12-3 or TRBV12-4 to TRBJ2-2; no definite D call. The CDR3 spans 16 residues. V was shortened by 3 bases and J by 4 bases, with 15 bases between the two germline ends. For the CDR3, the DNA is TGTGCCAGCAGTTTGTTCCGGGTTCTTGGCACCGGGGAGCTGTTTTTT. It is translated as CASSLFRVLGTGELFF.

The chain couples TRBV5-1 to TRBJ1-1, with TRBD1 as a possible D gene (5 bases). Trimming took 4 bases from V and 1 from J, leaving 14 bases between them. Per the germline V gene, CDR1 is SGHRS and CDR2 is YFSETQ. CDR3 size: 15 residues. The CDR3 spells CASSSEGPGNTEAFF. The CDR3, as DNA: TGCGCCAGCAGCAGTGAGGGGCCGGGGAACACTGAAGCTTTCTTT.

The rearrangement uses TRBV20-1 and TRBJ2-1; no definite D call. CDR1 and CDR2 (germline): DFQATT, SNEGSKA (reference sequence). The germline V and J ends were trimmed by 7 bases and 6 bases, with 13 bases remaining between them. This CDR3 spans 12 amino acids. The CDR3 here is CSGQIGGNEQFF. The CDR3 DNA follows: TGCAGTGGACAAATAGGCGGCAATGAGCAGTTCTTC.

V is TRBV29-1 and J is TRBJ1-2; D is ambiguous. Trimming removed 6 bases from V and 8 bases from J, with 19 bases in between. The CDR3 runs to 13 residues. The V gene's germline CDR1 is SQVTM and CDR2 ANQGSEA. The CDR3 DNA reads TGCAGCGTCGTCCTCCGGTCCCTGGGAGGCTACACCTTC. Encoded protein: CSVVLRSLGGYTF.

This chain links TRBV19 with TRBJ1-5; 9 nucleotides match TRBD1. Germline V gives CDR1 LNHDA, CDR2 SQIVND (reference sequence). J was trimmed by 9 bases and V by 7 bases; bases with no gene match: 13. The CDR3 length is 15 residues. The CDR3 loop is CASTAGGQGLSPQHF. CDR3 bases: TGTGCCAGTACCGCGGGGGGACAGGGCCTCTCGCCCCAGCATTTT.

The chain has TRBV4-3 and TRBJ2-5; 13 bases match TRBD2. This CDR3 spans 15 amino acids. The V gene's germline CDR1 is LGHNA and CDR2 YSLEER. With V trimmed by 3 bases and J by 4 bases, 2 bases remained unmatched. The CDR3 reads CASSQGLAGPETQYF. DNA of the CDR3: TGCGCCAGCAGCCAGGGACTAGCGGGACCAGAGACCCAGTACTTC.

A note on this clonotype: One junction end disagrees with the germline gene, perhaps due to a read error. CDR3 in amino acids: CASSLLEGAGKLFF. The CDR3 bases are TGTGCCAGCAGTTTATTGGAGGGGGCCGGGAAGCTGTTTTTT. The chain combines TRBV28 with TRBJ2-2; TRBD1 is a possible D gene (7 bases). Germline V gene data show CDR1 as MDHEN and CDR2 as SYDVKM. CDR3 size: 14 residues. The variable domain in full, with the rest retrieved from reference TRBV28 and TRBJ2-2, is DVKVTQSSRYLVKRTGEKVFLECVQDMDHENMFWYRQDPGLGLRLIYFSYDVKMKEKGDIPEGYSVSREKKERFSLILESASTNQTSMYLCASSLLEGAGKLFFGEGSRLTVL.

The CDR3 DNA follows: TGCGCCAGCAGCTTGCTCGGCGAATGGAGGGGAAAAAAGCAGTTCTTC. This encodes CASSLLGEWRGKKQFF. The J gene is TRBJ2-1, the V gene TRBV5-1; D perhaps matches TRBD2 (6 bases). The germline V gene encodes CDR1 SGHRS and CDR2 YFSETQ. The germline V and J ends were trimmed by 1 base and 11 bases, with 22 bases remaining between them. The CDR3 covers 16 residues. The whole variable domain, remainder taken from reference TRBV5-1 and TRBJ2-1, is KAGVTQTPRYLIKTRGQQVTLSCSPISGHRSVSWYQQTPGQGLQFLFEYFSETQRNKGNFPGRFSGRQFSNSRSEMNVSTLELGDSALYLCASSLLGEWRGKKQFFGPGTRLTVL.

CDR3 bases: TGTGCCAGCAGCTTAGGACGAGGGGCTTTCTTT. Encoded protein: CASSLGRGAFF. V is TRBV11-2 and J is TRBJ1-1; D remains ambiguous. This CDR3 region has 11 residues. The germline CDR1 and CDR2 sequences are SGHAT and FQNNGV. Trimming stripped 1 base from V and 11 bases from J, with 8 bases between.

For this clonotype: Relative to the germline gene, one junction end is altered; a read error may explain this. J is TRBJ2-7 and V is TRBV5-1; D is unresolved. The CDR3 is made up of 13 amino acids. Germline V lookup: CDR1 SGHRS, CDR2 YFSETQ. The CDR3 DNA reads as TGTGCCAGCAGTTTTCCAGGATTCTATGAGCAGTACTTC. It is translated as CASSFPGFYEQYF. Complete variable domain (other parts from reference TRBV5-1 and TRBJ2-7): KAGVTQTPRYLIKTRGQQVTLSCSPISGHRSVSWYQQTPGQGLQFLFEYFSETQRNKGNFPGRFSGRQFSNSRSEMNVSTLELGDSALYLCASSFPGFYEQYFGPGTRLTVT.

This chain connects TRBV27 to TRBJ2-3; 10 nucleotides align to TRBD1. In germline, CDR1 is MNHEY, CDR2 SMNVEV (reference sequence). J was trimmed by 4 bases and V by 1 base; bases with no gene match: 5. This CDR3 is 16 amino acids long. The CDR3 loop is CASSLLGQGQADTQYF. The CDR3 DNA sequence: TGTGCCAGCAGTTTATTGGGACAGGGGCAGGCAGATACGCAGTATTTT.

The J gene is TRBJ2-2, the V gene TRBV27; D perhaps matches TRBD1 (6 bases). V was trimmed by 3 bases and J by 11 bases, leaving 13 bases between them. The germline V gene encodes CDR1 MNHEY and CDR2 SMNVEV (reference sequence). The CDR3 runs 13 residues. Written as DNA, the CDR3 is TGTGCCAGCAGTTTGTTACAGGGCGGAGAGCTGTTTTTT. It translates to CASSLLQGGELFF.

The chain carries TRBV12-3 or TRBV12-4 and TRBJ2-7; D ambiguous. The CDR3 is 15 amino acids. The germline V and J ends were trimmed by 3 bases and 0 bases, with 12 bases remaining between them. The CDR3 loop reads CASSLVGRDSYEQYF. For the CDR3, the DNA is TGTGCCAGCAGTTTGGTCGGTCGAGACTCCTACGAGCAGTACTTC.

The chain is built from TRBV27 and TRBJ2-3; D ambiguous. Trimming left V 0 bases short and J 4 bases short, with 5 bases between. The CDR3 length is 13 residues. CDR1 is MNHEY and CDR2 is SMNVEV in the germline V gene (reference sequence). CDR3 amino acids: CASSLSVSDTQYF. The CDR3 region has the DNA TGTGCCAGCAGTTTATCCGTTTCAGATACGCAGTATTTT.

This clonotype has just a few counts. The chain couples TRBV7-6 to TRBJ1-3, with 7 positions matching TRBD1. CDR3 length: 15 residues. V dropped 1 base and J dropped 3; count of bases not matched to a gene: 3. Germline V gene lookup returns CDR1 SGHVS and CDR2 FNYEAQ. CDR3 sequence reads: CASSLGGGGGNTIYF. Written as DNA, the CDR3 is TGTGCCAGCAGCTTAGGAGGGGGCGGTGGAAACACCATATATTTT.